The 2 T cell receptor beta chains below come from one sample, sequenced in a study of CD8+ T cells in alopecia areata. Treatment reported: oral pan-JAK inhibitor, 5-10 mg twice daily. Extraction and reverse transcription of RNA yielded cDNA as the sequencing template. Assay: immunoSEQ multiplex PCR; the TCRdb copy retains only in-frame clones and omits some. The sample holds 200,000 to 250,000 clones, about three fifths seen once. Sequencing was performed on CD4+ T cells sorted from blood, taken at week 4, from a patient treated with tofacitinib. Receptors originate from a human donor with alopecia areata.

This clone was recorded a few times. This chain joins TRBV29-1 and TRBJ2-7; TRBD1 might be the D (6 bases). CDR1 and CDR2 (germline): SQVTM, ANQGSEA. Trimming left V 5 bases short and J 2 bases short, with 10 bases between. The CDR3 length is 12 residues. In DNA form, the CDR3 reads TGCAGCGTTAAGCCAGGGGCCTACGAGCAGTACTTC. As protein: CSVKPGAYEQYF.

In this sample, this clone turned up many times. Germline is not matched at one junction end, which may reflect a read error. The chain employs TRBV2 and TRBJ2-3; maybe TRBD1 (6 bases). The CDR3 consists of 15 residues. CDR1 SNHLY and CDR2 FYNNEI come from the germline V gene. CDR3 region: CASREDGQSADTQYF. DNA of the CDR3: TGTGCCAGCAGGGAAGACGGACAGTCGGCAGATACGCAGTATTTT.